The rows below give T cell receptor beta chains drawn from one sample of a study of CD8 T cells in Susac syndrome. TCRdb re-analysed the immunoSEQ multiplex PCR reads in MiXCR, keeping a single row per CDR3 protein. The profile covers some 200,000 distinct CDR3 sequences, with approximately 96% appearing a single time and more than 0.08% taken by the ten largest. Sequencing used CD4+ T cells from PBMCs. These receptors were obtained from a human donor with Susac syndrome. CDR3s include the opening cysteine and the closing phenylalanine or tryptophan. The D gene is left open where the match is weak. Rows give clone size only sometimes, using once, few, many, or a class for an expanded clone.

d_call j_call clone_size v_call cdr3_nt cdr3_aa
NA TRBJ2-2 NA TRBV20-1 TGCAGTGCTAGGATCAGGGGAGCCACCGGGGAGCTGTTTTTT CSARIRGATGELFF
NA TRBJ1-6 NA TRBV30 TGTGCCTGGCAGGCGGGGAACACAAATTCACCCCTCCACTTT CAWQAGNTNSPLHF
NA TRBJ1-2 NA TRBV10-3 TGTGCCATCAGTGAGCCCCGCCCCGCAGGGGATCACTATGGCTACACCTTC CAISEPRPAGDHYGYTF
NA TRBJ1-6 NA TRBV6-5 TGTGCCAGCACCCAGGGTTCGGGGGGGAATTCACCCCTCCACTTT CASTQGSGGNSPLHF
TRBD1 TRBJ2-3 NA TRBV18 TGTGCCAGCTCACCTTCGACAGGGGGCCTCACAGATACGCAGTATTTT CASSPSTGGLTDTQYF
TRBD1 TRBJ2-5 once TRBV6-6 TGTGCCAGCAGTCTCGGGCAGGGGGCTTACCAAGAGACCCAGTACTTC CASSLGQGAYQETQYF
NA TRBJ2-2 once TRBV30 TGTGCCTGGAGCGTTCAAGGTTCCGGGGAGCTGTTTTTT CAWSVQGSGELFF
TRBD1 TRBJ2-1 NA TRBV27 TGTGCCAGCAGTGTTCGACAGGGGGCAGGCGATGAGCAGTTCTTC CASSVRQGAGDEQFF
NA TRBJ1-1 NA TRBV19 TGTGCCAGTAGTATACTGGCGGAGGCGGAAGCTTTCTTT CASSILAEAEAFF
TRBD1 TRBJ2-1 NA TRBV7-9 TGTGCCAGCAGCCCGACAGGGGCCAATGAGCAGTTCTTC CASSPTGANEQFF
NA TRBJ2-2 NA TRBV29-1 TGCAGCGTTACCGGGACCGCCACCGGGGAGCTGTTTTTT CSVTGTATGELFF
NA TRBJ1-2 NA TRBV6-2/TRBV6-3 TGTGCCAGCAGTTACGAGGCAGTCGGTGGCTACACCTTC CASSYEAVGGYTF
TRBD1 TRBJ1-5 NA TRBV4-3 TGCGCCAGCAGCCAAGAATGGCAGGGGGATCAGCCCCAGCATTTT CASSQEWQGDQPQHF
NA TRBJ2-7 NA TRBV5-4 TGTGCCAGCAGCATGATCCACTACGAGCAGTACTTC CASSMIHYEQYF
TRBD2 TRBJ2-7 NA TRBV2 TGTGCCAGCAGTGACGGGGGGGGAACCTACGAGCAGTACTTC CASSDGGGTYEQYF
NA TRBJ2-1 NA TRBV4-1 TGCGCCAGCAGCCAAGAGGTTCTAGGAAATGAGCAGTTCTTC CASSQEVLGNEQFF
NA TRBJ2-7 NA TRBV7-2 TGTGCCAGCAGCCCCTTACCGCAGGGATGGGGCTACGAGCAGTACTTC CASSPLPQGWGYEQYF
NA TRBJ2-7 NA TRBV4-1 TGCGCCAGCAGCCTTCAAGAGGGGAGCTCCTACGAGCAGTACTTC CASSLQEGSSYEQYF
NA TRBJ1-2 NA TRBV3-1 TGTGCCAGCAGTTCAGCACACTATGGCTACACCTTC CASSSAHYGYTF
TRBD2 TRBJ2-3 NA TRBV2 TGTGCCAGCAGTGAACTCAGCGGGGGCACAGATACGCAGTATTTT CASSELSGGTDTQYF
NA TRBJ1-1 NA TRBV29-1 TGCAGCGCCGCAGTTCTCTCGCCGAACACTGAAGCTTTCTTT CSAAVLSPNTEAFF
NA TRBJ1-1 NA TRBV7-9 TGTGCCAGCAGCTCCCTCGAAACTGAAGCTTTCTTT CASSSLETEAFF
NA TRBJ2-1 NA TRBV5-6 TGTGCCAGCAGCCCCGCACCTCAAGCCCGGGGCGGTTCCTACAATGAGCAGTTCTTC CASSPAPQARGGSYNEQFF
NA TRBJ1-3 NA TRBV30 TGTGCCTGGAGTGTATTAAAGAAACGTGGAAACACCATATATTTT CAWSVLKKRGNTIYF
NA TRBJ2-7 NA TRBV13 TGTGCCAGCAGTTATACCACTAAAAACGAGCAGTACTTC CASSYTTKNEQYF
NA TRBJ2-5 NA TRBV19 TGTGCCAGTAGTACCAGGGACAAGGGGCTTAAAGAGACCCAGTACTTC CASSTRDKGLKETQYF
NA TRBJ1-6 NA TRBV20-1 TGCAGTGCTCGACGACAGTATAATTCACCCCTCCACTTT CSARRQYNSPLHF
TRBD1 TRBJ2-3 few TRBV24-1 TGTGCCACCAGCCCATCTGGGACAGGGAAAGATACGCAGTATTTT CATSPSGTGKDTQYF
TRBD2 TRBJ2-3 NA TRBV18 TGTGCCAGCTCACCACAAACGGGACTAGCTAGCACAGATACGCAGTATTTT CASSPQTGLASTDTQYF
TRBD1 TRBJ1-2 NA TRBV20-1 TGCAGTGCTATAGTCCCGGGACAGGGGCAAGCCCTCTATGGCTACACCTTC CSAIVPGQGQALYGYTF
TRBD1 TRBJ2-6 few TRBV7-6 TGTGCCAGCAGCTTAGTTGGAGCAGGGGGTTTTTCTGGGGCCAACGTCCTGACTTTC CASSLVGAGGFSGANVLTF
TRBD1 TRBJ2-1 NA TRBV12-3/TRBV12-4 TGTGCCAGCATCCCGAAGGGGGCCCGGGGATCCTACAATGAGCAGTTCTTC CASIPKGARGSYNEQFF
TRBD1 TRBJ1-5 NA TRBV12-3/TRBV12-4 TGTGCCAGCTTGGACAGGGCCAGTCAGCCCCAGCATTTT CASLDRASQPQHF
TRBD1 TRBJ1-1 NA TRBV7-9 TGTGCCAGCAGCTTACACTTTCCGCAGGGACAGGCCGAAGCTTTCTTT CASSLHFPQGQAEAFF
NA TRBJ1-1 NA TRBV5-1 TGCGCCAGCAGCTTGGCAGAGAGGAACACTGAAGCTTTCTTT CASSLAERNTEAFF
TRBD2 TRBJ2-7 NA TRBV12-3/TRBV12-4 TGTGCCAGCAGTCCTAGCGGGGGGGACAGGGACCGCGAGCAGTACTTC CASSPSGGDRDREQYF
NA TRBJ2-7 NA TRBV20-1 TGCAGTGCCTCCCAAGGGCAGGGAGACGAGCAGTACTTC CSASQGQGDEQYF
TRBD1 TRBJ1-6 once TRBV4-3 TGCGCCAGCAGCCAAGATTTACGGGACAGGAAGGAGTTT CASSQDLRDRKEF
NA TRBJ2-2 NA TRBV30 TGTGCCTGGAGGGGTGCTCCCTCGAACACCGGGGAGCTGTTTTTT CAWRGAPSNTGELFF
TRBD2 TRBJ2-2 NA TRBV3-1 TGTGCCAGCAGCCGGCCCACTAGCGGGGGGGCCGCCGGGGAGCTGTTTTTT CASSRPTSGGAAGELFF
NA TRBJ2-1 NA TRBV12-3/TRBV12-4 TGTGCCAGCAACCGAAGGTTTCGGGAGCAGTTCTTC CASNRRFREQFF
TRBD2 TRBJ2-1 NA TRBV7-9 TGTGCCAGCAGCCCGCCGGGACTAGCGCTGGGCAATGAGCAGTTCTTC CASSPPGLALGNEQFF
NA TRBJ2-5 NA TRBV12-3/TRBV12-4 TGTGCCAGCAGTATAGCATGGGAGACCCAGTACTTC CASSIAWETQYF
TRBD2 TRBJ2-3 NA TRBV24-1 TGTGCCACCAGTGATCCTAGCGGGGGGGCCGCAGATACGCAGTATTTT CATSDPSGGAADTQYF
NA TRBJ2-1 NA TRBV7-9 TGTGCCAGCAGAATGGGGGGCCGCAATGAGCAGTTCTTC CASRMGGRNEQFF
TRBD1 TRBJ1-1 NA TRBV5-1 TGCGCCAGCACCCCGGACAGGGGCAAGAGGGTCTTT CASTPDRGKRVF
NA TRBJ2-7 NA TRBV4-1 TGCGCCAGCAGCCAACCAACTAGGGGACGCTACGAGCAGTACTTC CASSQPTRGRYEQYF